These T cell receptor beta chains were read from a single sample in a study of human T cells and chemical hapten exposure. TCRdb used MiXCR to reprocess the RACE reads, holding one entry per CDR3 protein. The sample holds 360,000 or so distinct CDR3 sequences; 6% to 7% are singletons and the top ten take about 6%. This specimen was whole blood, taken in connection with sensitization to the hapten diphenylcyclopropenone (DPC). The origin of the receptors is a woman aged 18-29 years with alopecia areata. Some clones in this sample may be carry-over from other donors' samples. Each CDR3 is given with its conserved first and last residue. Each record gives: D gene, V gene, clone size, J gene, CDR3 protein, CDR3 DNA. A D gene is named only where the DNA matches it firmly. Clone size appears in some rows only: once, few, many, or a class for an expanded clone.

NA	TRBV4-3	many	TRBJ2-1	CASSQDRNSYNEQFF	TGCGCCAGCAGCCAAGATCGCAACTCCTACAATGAGCAGTTCTTC
NA	TRBV29-1	NA	TRBJ1-2	CSVQEADYGYTF	TGCAGCGTCCAGGAGGCTGACTATGGCTACACCTTC
TRBD1	TRBV6-5	many	TRBJ1-5	CASARRQGLNHQPQHF	TGTGCCAGCGCCCGCAGACAGGGGCTGAACCATCAGCCCCAGCATTTT
NA	TRBV9	many	TRBJ1-1	CASSVVAGLGTEAFF	TGTGCCAGCAGCGTAGTTGCGGGGTTGGGCACTGAAGCTTTCTTT
NA	TRBV27	few	TRBJ2-3	CASGEDSDTQYF	TGTGCCAGCGGGGAAGATTCGGATACGCAGTATTTT
NA	TRBV12-5	NA	TRBJ1-5	CASGPGSGGQPQHF	TGTGCTAGTGGTCCTGGGTCGGGTGGTCAGCCCCAGCATTTT
NA	TRBV4-2	many	TRBJ2-4	CASSQDAASIAKNIQYF	TGTGCCAGCAGCCAAGACGCGGCGAGCATAGCCAAAAACATTCAGTACTTC
TRBD2	TRBV18	many	TRBJ2-1	CASSPEAGGLQLEQFF	TGTGCCAGCTCACCCGAGGCGGGGGGGTTACAATTGGAGCAGTTCTTC
TRBD1	TRBV7-2	few	TRBJ1-2	CASSFRDSIYGYTF	TGTGCCAGCAGCTTTAGGGACAGCATTTATGGCTACACCTTC
NA	TRBV4-2	few	TRBJ2-3	CASSQESVLGTDTQYF	TGTGCCAGCAGCCAAGAATCGGTCCTAGGGACAGATACGCAGTATTTT
NA	TRBV6-5	few	TRBJ2-1	CASSYSTGSNNEQFF	TGTGCCAGCAGTTACTCGACCGGGTCCAACAATGAGCAGTTCTTC
NA	TRBV12-3/TRBV12-4	NA	TRBJ1-2	CASSLSRGSDYGYTF	TGTGCCAGCAGTTTATCACGGGGTTCGGACTATGGCTACACCTTC
TRBD1	TRBV4-2	many	TRBJ1-6	CASSQDPWTGPDSPLHF	TGTGCCAGCAGCCAAGATCCTTGGACAGGGCCCGATTCACCCCTCCACTTT
NA	TRBV7-9	many	TRBJ1-1	CASSLSYGGPTEAFF	TGTGCCAGCAGCTTAAGTTACGGGGGGCCGACTGAAGCTTTCTTT
TRBD1	TRBV27	many	TRBJ1-2	CASSLGQGAGGYTF	TGTGCCAGCAGTCTGGGACAGGGGGCAGGTGGCTACACCTTC
NA	TRBV20-1	many	TRBJ2-3	CSARAVRRTFSSTDTQYF	TGCAGTGCTAGGGCCGTTAGAAGGACATTCTCTAGCACAGATACGCAGTATTTT
NA	TRBV11-2	many	TRBJ1-2	CASSSLRGSSRNYGYTF	TGTGCCAGCAGCTCATTAAGGGGGTCCTCGCGGAACTATGGCTACACCTTC
NA	TRBV5-1	many	TRBJ1-1	CASSLGFGDTEAFF	TGCGCCAGCAGCTTGGGCTTCGGGGACACTGAAGCTTTCTTT
TRBD1	TRBV6-5	NA	TRBJ2-6	CASSPGQGVFTNVLTF	TGTGCCAGCAGTCCGGGACAGGGGGTCTTCACCAACGTCCTGACTTTC
NA	TRBV6-4	few	TRBJ1-6	CASSDGTSPLHF	TGTGCCAGCAGTGACGGGACTTCACCCCTCCACTTT
NA	TRBV27	NA	TRBJ1-1	CASSLRAGVTEAFF	TGTGCCAGCAGTTTAAGGGCAGGGGTGACTGAAGCTTTCTTT
NA	TRBV20-1	NA	TRBJ2-4	CSARALGQSLMIQYF	TGCAGTGCTAGAGCCCTCGGACAATCTTTAATGATTCAGTACTTC
NA	TRBV7-9	many	TRBJ2-3	CASSLGSRAATDTQYF	TGTGCCAGCAGCTTAGGTTCCAGGGCAGCCACAGATACGCAGTATTTT
TRBD2	TRBV29-1	many	TRBJ2-7	CSVVSGGAYEQYF	TGCAGCGTCGTTAGCGGGGGGGCCTACGAGCAGTACTTC
NA	TRBV10-3	few	TRBJ1-2	CATSRSDYGYTF	TGTGCCACCAGCAGGTCTGACTATGGCTACACCTTC
NA	TRBV4-1	NA	TRBJ1-2	CASSHLDGEGAWYTF	TGCGCCAGCAGCCACCTGGACGGCGAAGGAGCTTGGTACACCTTC
NA	TRBV6-6	NA	TRBJ1-1	CASSYGIGTEAFF	TGTGCCAGCAGCTATGGAATCGGCACTGAAGCTTTCTTT
NA	TRBV6-5	many	TRBJ2-7	CASSEGSYEQYF	TGTGCCAGCAGCGAGGGTTCCTACGAGCAGTACTTC
NA	TRBV11-3	NA	TRBJ1-1	CASSMTGNTEAFF	TGTGCCAGCAGTATGACAGGGAACACTGAAGCTTTCTTT
NA	TRBV29-1	NA	TRBJ2-7	CSVEGERDEQYF	TGCAGCGTTGAAGGGGAGCGTGACGAGCAGTACTTC
NA	TRBV7-2	few	TRBJ1-5	CASSSSEVGPQHF	TGTGCCAGCAGCTCTAGCGAGGTAGGACCCCAGCATTTT
NA	TRBV6-6	few	TRBJ1-1	CASTNTKGTEAFF	TGTGCCAGCACCAATACCAAGGGCACTGAAGCTTTCTTT
NA	TRBV18	many	TRBJ1-6	CASSPPDRINSPLHF	TGTGCCAGCTCACCACCGGACCGGATTAATTCACCCCTCCACTTT
NA	TRBV29-1	many	TRBJ1-2	CSVTVGASYGYTF	TGCAGCGTTACAGTCGGAGCAAGCTATGGCTACACCTTC
NA	TRBV7-6	many	TRBJ1-1	CASSLGAGGTEAFF	TGTGCCAGCAGCTTAGGTGCGGGAGGGACTGAAGCTTTCTTT
TRBD2	TRBV9	few	TRBJ2-3	CASSVAGGPSITDTQYF	TGTGCCAGCAGCGTAGCGGGGGGACCCAGCATCACAGATACGCAGTATTTT
NA	TRBV14	few	TRBJ1-2	CASSQDRGGLQYYGYTF	TGTGCCAGCAGCCAAGATCGTGGCGGACTCCAGTACTATGGCTACACCTTC